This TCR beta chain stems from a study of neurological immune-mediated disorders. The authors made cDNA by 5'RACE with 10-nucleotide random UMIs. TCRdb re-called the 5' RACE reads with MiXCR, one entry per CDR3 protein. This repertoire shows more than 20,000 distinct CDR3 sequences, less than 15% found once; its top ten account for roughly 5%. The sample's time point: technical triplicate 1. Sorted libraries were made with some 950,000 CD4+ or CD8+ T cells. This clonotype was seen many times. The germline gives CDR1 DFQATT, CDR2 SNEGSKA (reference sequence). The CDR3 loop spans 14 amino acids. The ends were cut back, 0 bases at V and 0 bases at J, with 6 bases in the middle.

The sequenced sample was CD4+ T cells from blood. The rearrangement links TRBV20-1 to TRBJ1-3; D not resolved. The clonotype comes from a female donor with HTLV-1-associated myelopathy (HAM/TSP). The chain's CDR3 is CSAREGPSGNTIYF. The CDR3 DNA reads TGCAGTGCTAGAGAAGGACCCTCTGGAAACACCATATATTTT.